These 21 T cell receptor beta chains were all obtained from the same sample, sequenced in a study of T cells in Graves' hyperthyroidism and ophthalmopathy. Amplified TCR beta CDR3 regions came from RNA transcripts. With the HTBI primer set, the TCR CDR3 went through a first round of RT-PCR. TCRdb re-analysed the multiplex PCR reads in MiXCR, keeping a single row per CDR3 protein. The data hold a few hundred thousand distinct CDR3 sequences, with approximately 25% observed a single time. Source material: blood. Receptor source: a man over 45 with Graves' hyperthyroidism.

This clonotype came up many times. The rearrangement joins TRBV7-3 to TRBJ2-1; 7 bases are shared with TRBD1. This CDR3 contains 14 residues. V lost 5 bases and J lost 6; bases outside the gene matches: 7. The germline gives CDR1 SGHTA, CDR2 FQGTGA. CDR3: CASSLRQGGNEQFF. CDR3 nucleotide sequence: TGTGCCAGCAGCCTCAGACAGGGTGGCAATGAGCAGTTCTTC.

V is TRBV24-1 and J is TRBJ2-7, with a possible D match to TRBD2 (5 bases). There are 12 residues in the CDR3. V was pared by 6 bases and J by 6 bases, with 11 bases between. The V gene's germline CDR1 is KGHDR and CDR2 SFDVKD. The CDR3 is CATSPNSGEQYF. DNA for the CDR3: TGTGCCACCAGTCCCAACAGCGGCGAGCAGTACTTC.

There are a few counts of this clonotype. The chain employs TRBV2 and TRBJ2-4; D possibly uses TRBD1 or TRBD2 (5 bases each). Germline assignment: CDR1 SNHLY and CDR2 FYNNEI. The CDR3 extends over 13 amino acids. The V and J ends lost 7 bases and 6 bases respectively, with 13 bases between them. The CDR3 nucleotides read TGTGCCAGCACAGGGAGAGGAGGAAACATTCAGTACTTC. Protein product: CASTGRGGNIQYF.

This clonotype was counted between two and nine times. The CDR3 DNA is TGCAGCGTTAAAAAGGACAGGGCGGACACTGAAGCTTTCTTT. Its translation is CSVKKDRADTEAFF. The chain employs TRBV29-1 and TRBJ1-1; 8 bases agree with TRBD1. V was pared by 5 bases and J by 3 bases, with 8 bases of the junction left unmatched. Germline V gene data show CDR1 as SQVTM and CDR2 as ANQGSEA. CDR3 length: 14 residues.

This chain uses TRBV2 with TRBJ2-2; 10 nucleotides agree with TRBD2. The germline V gene has CDR1 SNHLY and CDR2 FYNNEI. Trimming took 7 bases from V and 5 from J; bases not matched to a gene: 7. This CDR3 is 15 amino acids long. The CDR3 is CASKEREGLTGELFF. The CDR3 DNA is TGTGCCAGCAAGGAGCGGGAGGGCCTAACCGGGGAGCTGTTTTTT.

This sequence joins TRBV28 and TRBJ2-7; TRBD2 aligns across 7 bases. There are 17 residues in the CDR3. The V and J ends lost 8 bases and 2 bases, in that order; junction bases with no gene match: 18. In germline, CDR1 is MDHEN, CDR2 SYDVKM. CDR3 region: CASRRGGSRGGAYEQYF. In DNA, the CDR3 is TGTGCCAGCCGTCGGGGAGGGAGTCGAGGCGGGGCCTACGAGCAGTACTTC.

This sequence joins TRBV12-3 or TRBV12-4 and TRBJ2-2, with D perhaps TRBD2 (5 bases). Trimming stripped 3 bases from V and 6 bases from J, with 11 bases between. This CDR3 is built from 14 residues. The CDR3 reads CASSFGGSPGELFF. CDR3 bases: TGTGCCAGCAGTTTCGGAGGTTCCCCCGGGGAGCTGTTTTTT.

This clonotype was counted between two and nine times. The rearrangement uses TRBV15 and TRBJ2-1, with TRBD1 as a possible D gene (5 bases). This CDR3 has 17 residues. The V and J ends lost 5 bases and 1 base respectively, with 18 bases between them. Germline CDR1 reads LNHNV; CDR2 reads YYDKDF (reference sequence). CDR3 coding DNA: TGTGCCACCAGCGGGCGTTCCGACAGCCGTTCCTACAATGAGCAGTTCTTC. Protein product: CATSGRSDSRSYNEQFF.

In its sample, this clonotype was seen many times. V usage is TRBV7-8 and J usage is TRBJ2-1; maybe TRBD2 (6 bases). CDR3 size: 15 residues. From germline, CDR1 is SGHVS and CDR2 FQNEAQ. V gave up 3 bases and J gave up 0 bases, with 9 bases separating them. This CDR3 is CASSLDGSSYNEQFF. In DNA, the CDR3 is TGTGCCAGCAGCTTGGACGGGAGCTCCTACAATGAGCAGTTCTTC. The full variable domain, with the rest looked up from reference TRBV7-8 and TRBJ2-1, is GAGVSQSPRYKVAKRGQDVALRCDPISGHVSLFWYQQALGQGPEFLTYFQNEAQLDKSGLPSDRFFAERPEGSVSTLKIQRTQQEDSAVYLCASSLDGSSYNEQFFGPGTRLTVL.

J is TRBJ2-1 and V is TRBV27, with TRBD2 matching over 7 bases. Germline assignment: CDR1 MNHEY and CDR2 SMNVEV (reference sequence). The length of the CDR3 is 16 residues. Trimming took 6 bases from V and 0 from J; bases not matched to a gene: 8. The CDR3 coding sequence is TGTGCCAGCAGCTCCGGGACTACCTACTCCTACAATGAGCAGTTCTTC. It specifies CASSSGTTYSYNEQFF.

The V and J genes are TRBV20-1 and TRBJ2-5; 7 nucleotides line up with TRBD2. Losses at the gene ends were 0 bases for V and 0 bases for J; bases not matched to a gene: 7. Per the germline V gene, CDR1 is DFQATT and CDR2 is SNEGSKA (reference sequence). This CDR3 has 16 amino acids. CDR3: CSARDLFRGDQETQYF. In DNA, the CDR3 is TGCAGTGCTAGAGATCTCTTTCGGGGGGACCAAGAGACCCAGTACTTC.

In its sample, this clonotype was seen a few times. The gene calls are TRBV7-2 and TRBJ2-1; 9 bases fit TRBD2. This CDR3 is built from 15 residues. Germline loops: CDR1 SGHTA, CDR2 FQGNSA. V lost 1 base and J lost 2; bases outside the gene matches: 0. CDR3 DNA: TGTGCCAGCAGCTTAGGACTAGCGGCCTACAATGAGCAGTTCTTC. Amino acid sequence: CASSLGLAAYNEQFF.

This clonotype was seen only a few times. CDR3 nucleotide sequence: TGTGCCAGCAGCGTAGCGGGAGGTTCGAGAACGCAGTATTTT. Amino acids: CASSVAGGSRTQYF. This chain connects TRBV12-3 or TRBV12-4 to TRBJ2-3; 10 bases agree with TRBD2. CDR3 length: 14 residues. Germline trimming cut 6 bases from V and 9 bases from J; bases unmatched to any gene: 9.

This chain links TRBV6-2 or TRBV6-3 with TRBJ2-5; TRBD2 matches at 10 bases. Germline CDR1 is MNHEY and CDR2 is SVGEGT. CDR3 size: 13 residues. V was clipped by 5 bases and J by 4 bases; unmatched bases: 1. Here the CDR3 reads CASSRLAGETQYF. CDR3 in DNA: TGTGCCAGCAGTAGACTAGCGGGAGAGACCCAGTACTTC.

The chain combines TRBV30 with TRBJ2-5, with D possibly matching TRBD1 (6 bases). Trimming pared 4 bases from V and 5 bases from J, leaving 11 bases between. Germline lookup yields CDR1 GTSNPN and CDR2 SVGIG (reference sequence). The CDR3 length is 12 residues. In DNA form, the CDR3 reads TGTGCCTGGATAACAGGGCGGGAGACCCAGTACTTC. Amino acids: CAWITGRETQYF.

This clonotype was observed at least ten times. The chain is built from TRBV28 and TRBJ2-3; 8 bases align to TRBD1. The CDR3 is 14 amino acids. Looked up from germline, CDR1 is MDHEN and CDR2 is SYDVKM. V was pared by 3 bases and J by 2 bases, with 1 base of the junction left unmatched. DNA of the CDR3: TGTGCCAGCAGTTTGACAGGGGACACAGATACGCAGTATTTT. As protein: CASSLTGDTDTQYF.

This clonotype was seen only a few times. The CDR3 DNA reads TGCAGTGCTTACACTAGCAGGAGCTCCTACAATGAGCAGTTCTTC. Its translation is CSAYTSRSSYNEQFF. This chain links TRBV20-1 with TRBJ2-1; tentative D call: TRBD2 (6 bases). The CDR3 length is 15 residues. V was pared by 5 bases and J by 0 bases, with 14 bases between. Germline V lookup: CDR1 DFQATT, CDR2 SNEGSKA (reference sequence).

This clonotype was seen at least ten times. V gene TRBV6-1 combines with J gene TRBJ2-1, with 12 bases lining up with TRBD2. The germline V gene has CDR1 MNHNS and CDR2 SASEGT. The ends lost 8 bases at V and 8 bases at J; junction bases unmatched: 10. The CDR3 length is 15 residues. DNA for the CDR3: TGTGCCAGCGACGGGACTAGCGGGTCGCTGGATGAGCAGTTCTTC. The encoded protein is CASDGTSGSLDEQFF.

The chain combines TRBV7-9 with TRBJ2-5; D unresolved. This CDR3 has 14 residues. Germline V gene sequence: CDR1 SEHNR, CDR2 FQNEAQ (reference sequence). The V end lost 5 bases, the J end lost 2 bases, and 12 bases lay between the germline ends. The CDR3 nucleotides read TGTGCCAGCAGCCCGATGGTGGGGCAAGAGACCCAGTACTTC. It is translated as CASSPMVGQETQYF.

The chain recombines TRBV20-1 with TRBJ1-2, with 7 bases fitting TRBD1. This CDR3 is built from 13 residues. V shed 4 bases and J 4 bases; nucleotides not matched to a gene: 6. Germline values: CDR1 DFQATT, CDR2 SNEGSKA (reference sequence). CDR3 region: CSAIFNRGYGYTF. The CDR3 DNA reads TGCAGTGCTATTTTCAACAGGGGCTATGGCTACACCTTC.

This clonotype was seen just once. CDR3 sequence reads: CSVEGGWQVNEQFF. CDR3 coding DNA: TGCAGCGTTGAGGGGGGGTGGCAGGTCAATGAGCAGTTCTTC. The genes are TRBV29-1 and TRBJ2-1, with 7 bases matching TRBD2. Losses at the gene ends were 3 bases for V and 6 bases for J; bases not matched to a gene: 8. This CDR3 has 14 residues. The germline gives CDR1 SQVTM, CDR2 ANQGSEA.